This T cell receptor (beta chain) was sequenced for a study of radiation and T cells in renal cell carcinoma (dated by TCRdb to 2018 to 2021). Background for the entire study: Samples were obtained from a clinical trial, in which 15 Gy stereotactic body radiation therapy was delivered to primary renal cell carcinomas and nephrectomy was performed 4 weeks later. A total of fewer than 55 samples underwent TCR beta sequencing, made up of roughly 26 tumors and some 27 peripheral blood samples. A total of 3.5 million to 4.5 million unique CDR3 nucleotide sequences, encoding roughly 3,000,000 unique CDR3 amino acid sequences, were found across all 50 or so samples. What the work shows at the level of the full study, not this receptor alone: With a single-armed trial design, the study had no way to address how radiation dose or scheduling affects the TCR repertoire. Top tumor clonotypes rose in blood from baseline to 2 weeks post-radiation, then contracted by 4 weeks, suggesting transient expansion of tumor-resident clones. Because pretreatment tumor biopsies were not available, the baseline intratumoral presence of clonotypes could not be determined. Changes in the blood repertoire were not tracked past 4 weeks after treatment.

The immunoSEQ kit was used, according to the manufacturer's recommendations, to generate TCR beta libraries from genomic DNA. For library preparation, a first multiplex PCR was performed with proprietary primers, followed by a second PCR in which unique barcodes were added, and bead cleanups were performed after each round. A kit-provided positive control reaction and a negative control reaction were included in every sample batch. The final libraries were assessed on an Agilent 4200 TapeStation D1000 ScreenTape, pooled by volume, and quantified by qPCR. Sequencing was performed on an Illumina NextSeq500 with a MidOutput 150-cycle cartridge, and 156 Read1 and 15 Index1 cycles were run with kit custom primers. The pooled library was loaded at 0.9 to 1 pM with an approximately 18% PhiX control spike-in. As for how the authors treated the data: Vendor-processed data were analyzed in R, and a clonotype was defined as all T cells sharing the same CDR3 nucleotide sequence. In the clone abundance analyses, frequencies were normalized to the 10,000 most abundant clones in each sample. Public T cell clones, which averaged fewer than five per sample, were excluded before analysis. An abundance difference of at least 32-fold between compartments was the criterion for calling clonotypes tumor-enriched or baseline blood-enriched. A beta-binomial differential abundance model was used to identify clonotypes that expanded or contracted between blood time points. Tumor-blood repertoire similarity was measured with the Baroni-Urbani and Buser coefficient, and group comparisons used two-tailed Wilcoxon tests in R. TCRdb limited this immuneACCESS table to in-frame rearrangements with V and J called. A share of clones is missing; checked studies link under half to unresolved V genes, and the rest is unexplained. For V, J and clone size, that table is used; D and trimming come from the DNA. For this sample the table gives around 160,000 clones, of which approximately 90% were detected only once. The ten largest clones add up to roughly 4.1% of the sample.

According to the germline V gene, CDR1 reads LGHNA and CDR2 reads YNFKEQ. The CDR3 goes from the cysteine to the phenylalanine over 13 residues. Here the CDR3 DNA is all that survives: 39 bases in frame from base 1. As concerns this clone: No cognate antigen has been identified for it. It has no much larger one-base neighbor in the sample; base qualities were not kept.

The intended sense of this specimen's time point label: baseline pretreatment blood. What this sample's treatment or condition label stands for: 15 Gy SBRT to primary tumor, nephrectomy 4 weeks later. To follow tumor-enriched clonotypes, peripheral blood was collected serially from radiation-treated patients at baseline and again at 2 weeks and 4 weeks after SBRT. All patients had renal cell carcinoma with clear cell pathology. Genomic DNA for TCR sequencing was prepared using the QIAamp DNA Blood Mini Kit (Qiagen). The analyses included only samples that passed all quality control checks. The rearrangement joined TRBV4-2 to TRBJ2-5, with the D gene too uncertain to name. The J call could be wrong; TRBJ2-7 is a better fit for the DNA end. This TCR was sampled from a woman between 65 and 79 years old with renal cell carcinoma. Sequencing was performed on blood, taken from a patient whose treatment included radiotherapy and nephrectomy. The bases are TGTGCCAGCAGCCCTGGACGGGCCTACGAGCAGTACTTC. Translation gives CASSPGRAYEQYF.